The following is a T cell receptor beta chain sequence with its context. Which antigen it targets is not known. This entry belongs to a study of human CD8 memory T cell subsets (dated by TCRdb to the early 2020s). About the investigation overall: To assess clonal relationships, the TCRbeta repertoires of stem-like (TSTEM), progenitor exhausted-like (TPEX) and effector memory CD8+ T cell subsets were compared. TCRbeta repertoires were obtained from six donors, each contributing TSTEM, TPEX and effector memory subsets. The investigation overall reported the following: Although both stem-like subsets shared clonotypes with effector memory cells, the overlap between TSTEM and TPEX repertoires was minimal, suggesting distinct antigen spectra for the TSTEM and TPEX subsets. Sequencing was limited to TCRbeta chains, and the repertoire comparisons were based on a handful of donors analyzed with paired t-tests and Bonferroni correction. Similarly high normalized Shannon-Wiener diversity was shown by TSTEM and TPEX subsets, whereas comparatively lower diversity was seen in effector memory subsets. Based on Chao1 estimates, TSTEM subsets appeared to have greater repertoire diversity than TPEX subsets, which may reflect a broader range of specificities.

Early differentiated memory cells that were CCR7+ PD-1+ TIGIT+ and had dysfunctional, exhausted-like traits were classified as progenitor exhausted-like memory CD8+ T cells (TPEX). Peripheral blood mononuclear cells were isolated from healthy donor buffy coats by density gradient separation. In the study, negative magnetic separation with EasySep or MojoSort CD8+ T cell isolation kits was used to enrich total CD8+ T cells. An RNeasy Mini Kit was used to extract total RNA from duplicate vials of roughly 150,000 sorted CD8+ T cells per subset. The PBMCs were used fresh or after being cryopreserved in fetal bovine serum with around 9.2% DMSO. Fluorescence-activated cell sorting on a FACSAria III was used to sort the CD8+ T cell subsets to purity. The sequencing machine was a NextSeq 550. A Human TCR Profiling Kit was used to prepare UMI-labeled 5' RACE TCRbeta libraries. The same number of PCR cycles was used to prepare all TCRbeta libraries in parallel. Per the source publication's procedure: Each TCRbeta library contained between roughly 2,800 and 20,000 functional CDR3beta clonotypes. MIGEC 1.2.9 handled UMI extraction and consensus assembly, with a minimum of three reads required per UMI. MiXCR 3.0.3 was used to extract the in-frame CDR3beta repertoires. After each sample was downsampled to 42,000 randomly selected UMIs, diversity metrics were computed in VDJtools 1.2.1. For the top 3,000 clones of each sample pair, the repertoire overlap metrics D, R and F2 were calculated in VDJtools. TCRdb reprocessed the reads and lists each CDR3 protein sequence as a single entry, with no DNA. V and J calls and clone size were set by TCRdb, not the authors. In this sample's table one finds about 6,500 distinct CDR3 sequences. The leading ten clones occupy 20% to 25% of the sample.

Taken from cysteine to phenylalanine, the CDR3 has 13 residues. DNA is not on record. The germline V gene (reference sequence) provides CDR1 LNHNV and CDR2 YYDKDF. This chain joins TRBV15 to TRBJ2-5; TCRdb's D call, TRBD2, is unchecked because there is no DNA. The source of this sequence is a human donor in good health. Sequencing was carried out using CD8+ T cells from PBMCs. The CDR3 protein is CATSREGWETQYF.